This T cell receptor (beta chain) derives from a study of T-cell memory formation after mild COVID-19 (TCRdb year 2021). Regarding the study in general: Most TCR sequence clusters were specific to one of the two donors. In a couple of donors, T-cell clones that expanded and contracted after mild COVID-19 were followed by sequencing TCRalpha and TCRbeta repertoires longitudinally. The cohort comprised two young, previously healthy adult volunteers, one female and one male.

Deletion took 8 bases off V and 7 bases off J, with a span of 11 bases between the germline ends. The CDR3, from cysteine to phenylalanine, totals 11 residues. The retained sequence is limited to the CDR3, 33 bases, with the frame set at the first base. Ficoll-Paque density gradient centrifugation was used to isolate PBMCs. Remarks on this clonotype: The clone's antigen remains unknown. There are no base qualities to consult, and no much larger clone falls within one base.

Sequencing took place on an Illumina NovaSeq 6000. TCRalpha and TCRbeta cDNA libraries were constructed by 5'RACE with constant-segment primers, with sample barcodes and unique molecular identifiers being introduced. RNA was extracted from every sample with Trizol reagent. Libraries were amplified in two PCR steps, with a second sample barcode and Illumina TruSeq adapters added in the second step. Sequencing of the libraries was done on an Illumina NovaSeq, producing 2 x 150 bp paired-end reads. Per the source publication's procedure: Reads were demultiplexed and collapsed into UMI-guided consensus sequences with migec v1.2.7. With mixcr v2.1.11, UMI consensuses were aligned to TRA and TRB V and J templates and assembled into clonotypes. A clonotype was counted as expanded or contracted only if both edgeR and NoisET called the change significant, with noise models trained on biological replicates. edgeR calls used a false discovery rate-adjusted p below 0.01 and a log2 fold-change threshold of 1. As an exploratory analysis of dynamics, max-normalized trajectories of the 1000 most abundant clonotypes were examined with PCA combined with hierarchical clustering. Separately sequenced CD4+ and CD8+ repertoires were used to assign a CD4 or CD8 phenotype to each responding clone. TCRdb reanalyzed the raw reads on its own, using fastp at Q25 for trimming and MiXCR for clone calling, and kept in-frame beta chains. Duplicate CDR3 protein sequences are folded into a single record with the most common DNA and genes. The V and J calls here are based on TCRdb, not the publication. The sample contains tens of thousands of distinct CDR3 sequences, more than 10% of them found a single time. Clones ranked in the top ten supply more than 20% of the sample.

General conclusions and limits of the study: Balanced CD4/CD8 phenotypes were observed for clones contracting from day 15 to 85, whereas a bias towards CD4+ was observed for a second wave of clones expanding from day 15 to 37. Whether the second-wave clones peaking on day 37 were SARS-CoV-2 specific was not confirmed. Some responding clones were detected in pre-infection memory, suggesting pre-existing cross-reactive memory T cells joined the SARS-CoV-2 response. Contracting CD4+ clones turned up mainly in the CM and EM memory subsets, whereas EMRA was where CD8+ clones were enriched. Only two mild cases were covered in the study, and larger cohorts including severe cases with pre-infection samples were considered necessary.

The receptor comes from a man between 18 and 29 years old who had mild COVID-19 (a few samples of this study predate the infection). The sample titles of this study are shuffled in the database, so cell type and time point are left out; the donor was told from shared clones. The V and J genes are TRBV12-3 or TRBV12-4 and TRBJ1-2; the D gene assignment is ambiguous. The sample taken for sequencing was PBMCs or a T cell subset sorted from them (not recorded which). The DNA sequence is TGTGCCAGCGCCCGGGGATTTGGCTACACCTTC. This is translated as CASARGFGYTF.